This T cell receptor beta chain was sequenced in a study of shared clonotypes between healthy human individuals. Trimming took off 5 bases at V and 6 bases at J, with 14 bases between the two ends. The germline V gene has CDR1 SEHNR and CDR2 FQNEAQ (reference sequence). The CDR3 is made up of 13 amino acids. Profiled with immunoSEQ multiplex PCR; TCRdb holds only in-frame clones, not every one. The table records approximately 2,300,000 clones, less than 95% of them present only once. The chain joins TRBV7-9 to TRBJ2-7; the D gene is possibly TRBD2 (6 bases). The sequenced sample was naive CD4+ T cells from PBMCs. Indicated subset: CD45RA+ positively selected. This sequence was found in a man between 18 and 35 years old in good health. Some clones in this sample may be carry-over from other donors' samples. For the CDR3, the DNA is TGTGCCAGCAGCCGGGACTCCCTGGGCGAGCAGTACTTC. Translated, it gives CASSRDSLGEQYF. Full variable domain (remainder filled in from reference TRBV7-9 and TRBJ2-7): DTGVSQNPRHKITKRGQNVTFRCDPISEHNRLYWYRQTLGQGPEFLTYFQNEAQLEKSRLLSDRFSAERPKGSFSTLEIQRTEQGDSAMYLCASSRDSLGEQYFGPGTRLTVT.